This entry lists 19 T cell receptor beta chains sequenced from one sample in a study of OX40 agonist ivuxolimab in advanced cancers. Sequencing was performed with immunoSEQ multiplex PCR; in TCRdb, only in-frame clones are kept and a portion is missing. Of approximately 48,000 clones detected, over 75% appear once; the ten largest clones hold over 2%. Source: CD4+ or CD8+ T cells sorted from blood, taken in a trial of the OX40 agonist ivuxolimab. The receptor set was obtained from an adult with an advanced solid tumor such as melanoma, head and neck, liver or kidney cancer.

This clone was detected once. V gene TRBV28 combines with J gene TRBJ1-1, with 8 bases fitting TRBD1. The CDR3 has 14 amino acids. Germline CDR1 MDHEN, CDR2 SYDVKM. J gave up 7 bases and V 5 bases, and 9 bases lay outside the gene matches. CDR3 bases: TGTGCCAGCAGTCGACAGGGGCGAAGCGGTGAAGCTTTCTTT. Translated: CASSRQGRSGEAFF.

V and J are TRBV28 and TRBJ2-7; 7 bases fit TRBD2. With 6 bases clipped from V and 2 bases from J, the junction kept 10 bases outside the gene matches. The germline CDR1 and CDR2 sequences are MDHEN and SYDVKM. The CDR3 has 15 residues. The CDR3 DNA is TGTGCCAGCAGGGACCCGAGCGGGGCTACCTACGAGCAGTACTTC. Its protein product is CASRDPSGATYEQYF.

The J gene is TRBJ2-5, the V gene TRBV2; D gene unclear. The V end was cut by 0 bases, the J end by 2 bases, with 10 bases between. Looked up from germline, CDR1 is SNHLY and CDR2 is FYNNEI. This CDR3 is 15 amino acids long. Here the CDR3 reads CASSEARLMQETQYF. The DNA for the CDR3 is TGTGCCAGCAGTGAAGCCAGACTCATGCAAGAGACCCAGTACTTC.

In its sample, this clone was seen a few times. The J gene is TRBJ1-6, the V gene TRBV11-2; the match to TRBD1 covers 7 bases. The V and J ends lost 7 bases and 7 bases, in that order; junction bases with no gene match: 7. The CDR3 loop spans 14 amino acids. Germline assignment: CDR1 SGHAT and CDR2 FQNNGV. The CDR3, as DNA: TGTGCCAGCAACCCGGGACAGTCGAATTCACCCCTCCACTTT. Protein sequence: CASNPGQSNSPLHF. The entire variable domain, with the rest obtained from reference TRBV11-2 and TRBJ1-6, is as follows: EAGVAQSPRYKIIEKRQSVAFWCNPISGHATLYWYQQILGQGPKLLIQFQNNGVVDDSQLPKDRFSAERLKGVDSTLKIQPAKLEDSAVYLCASNPGQSNSPLHFGNGTRLTVT.

This clone was observed a single time. The rearrangement joins TRBV6-1 to TRBJ2-4; a weak D match, TRBD1 (6 bases). Germline V gene lookup returns CDR1 MNHNS and CDR2 SASEGT. This CDR3 contains 12 residues. V was clipped by 6 bases and J by 9 bases, with 12 bases between them. CDR3 bases: TGTGCCAGCAGAGGACAGAATCCCATTCAGTACTTC. Translating it yields CASRGQNPIQYF.

This clone has a single count. The chain joins TRBV6-1 to TRBJ2-7; D ambiguous. CDR3 length: 15 amino acids. The V end was cut by 3 bases, the J end by 4 bases, with 16 bases between. CDR1 and CDR2 (germline): MNHNS, SASEGT. The CDR3 DNA reads TGTGCCAGCAGTGAGGCTGACACGATTTTGTACGAGCAGTACTTC. It codes for CASSEADTILYEQYF.

The rearrangement uses TRBV7-8 and TRBJ1-4; 7 nucleotides align to TRBD1. V was clipped by 1 base and J by 7 bases; unmatched bases: 6. The CDR3 has 15 residues. Germline assignment: CDR1 SGHVS and CDR2 FQNEAQ. DNA of the CDR3: TGTGCCAGCAGCTTAGTGACAGGGAGGGGTGAAAAACTGTTTTTT. It yields the protein CASSLVTGRGEKLFF.

Points on this clone: The junction differs from germline at one of its ends, possibly a read error. The sample contains more than one DNA sequence encoding this CDR3. This chain connects TRBV7-7 to TRBJ2-5; D is perhaps TRBD1 (5 bases). CDR3 length: 13 residues. Germline CDR1 is SSHAT and CDR2 is FNYEAQ (reference sequence). The chain's CDR3 is CASSLGVAETQYF. In DNA, the CDR3 is TGTGCTAGCAGCTTAGGGGTGGCAGAGACCCAGTACTTC.

The V and J genes are TRBV2 and TRBJ1-5; D is perhaps TRBD1 (6 bases). The V gene lost 1 base and the J gene lost 11 bases, with 9 bases spanning the gap. CDR1 is SNHLY, CDR2 FYNNEI, per germline. This CDR3 spans 12 amino acids. The DNA for the CDR3 is TGTGCCAGCAGTGAAGAACGACAGGCCCAGCATTTT. It specifies CASSEERQAQHF.

The chain has TRBV2 and TRBJ2-1; 7 nucleotides line up with TRBD1. CDR1 is SNHLY, CDR2 FYNNEI, per germline. This CDR3 is 16 amino acids long. The J segment lost 6 bases and the V segment lost 0 bases, leaving 8 bases of the junction unmatched. CDR3 in DNA: TGTGCCAGCAGTGAAGCTCGGCCAGGGGGATCCAATGAGCAGTTCTTC. Translating gives CASSEARPGGSNEQFF.

This clone qualifies as medium-sized (0.01 to 0.1%). The chain combines TRBV4-1 with TRBJ2-1; 11 nucleotides match TRBD2. The V gene end was trimmed by 5 bases and the J gene end by 6 bases; junction bases not matched to a gene: 6. Germline CDR1 and CDR2: MGHRA and YSYEKL. The CDR3 extends over 15 amino acids. The CDR3 reads CASSKGLAGANEQFF. The DNA of the CDR3 is TGCGCCAGCAGCAAAGGACTAGCGGGTGCCAATGAGCAGTTCTTC.

The genes are TRBV11-2 and TRBJ2-2, with D perhaps TRBD2 (5 bases). The CDR3 runs to 17 residues. The germline gives CDR1 SGHAT, CDR2 FQNNGV. The V end was cut by 5 bases, the J end by 2 bases, with 18 bases between. The CDR3 nucleotides are TGTGCCAGCAGCCACGGGAAATCCAAGCGAAACACCGGGGAGCTGTTTTTT. Translated, it gives CASSHGKSKRNTGELFF.

This clone was recorded once. The chain links TRBV4-1 to TRBJ1-3; the match to TRBD1 covers 9 bases. The V and J ends lost 1 base and 0 bases, in that order; junction bases with no gene match: 7. Germline V lookup: CDR1 MGHRA, CDR2 YSYEKL. CDR3 size: 18 residues. In DNA, the CDR3 is TGCGCCAGCAGCCAAGGTCGCCACAGGGGGCCCTCTGGAAACACCATATATTTT. Protein sequence: CASSQGRHRGPSGNTIYF.

This clone was recorded a few times. V usage is TRBV27 and J usage is TRBJ1-2, with TRBD1 as a possible D gene (6 bases). The germline CDR1 and CDR2 sequences are MNHEY and SMNVEV (reference sequence). The CDR3 sequence is 14 residues long. The V end lost 2 bases, the J end lost 2 bases, and 9 bases lay between the germline ends. The CDR3 protein is CASSLKGGNYGYTF. CDR3 coding DNA: TGTGCCAGCAGTTTAAAAGGGGGGAACTATGGCTACACCTTC.

V is TRBV7-2 and J is TRBJ1-1; tentatively, D is TRBD1 (5 bases). V lost 6 bases, J lost 1 base, and 12 bases lay in between. CDR3 size: 14 residues. The germline CDR1 and CDR2 sequences are SGHTA and FQGNSA. CDR3 nucleotide sequence: TGTGCCAGCAGTCAGGACACATGGAACACTGAAGCTTTCTTT. Translation: CASSQDTWNTEAFF.

The V gene is TRBV5-1, the J gene TRBJ2-1; D is perhaps TRBD2 (5 bases). The CDR3 is made up of 17 amino acids. The germline gives CDR1 SGHRS, CDR2 YFSETQ. V lost 3 bases and J lost 4, with 20 bases in between. The CDR3 sequence: CASSSPRARREYNEQFF. CDR3 nucleotides: TGCGCCAGCAGCTCCCCTAGAGCCCGACGGGAATACAATGAGCAGTTCTTC.

Sample share makes this clone medium-sized (0.01 to 0.1%). J is TRBJ2-2 and V is TRBV19, with D perhaps TRBD1 (6 bases). The CDR3 covers 14 residues. V shed 7 bases and J shed 6 bases, with 15 bases lying between them. Germline CDR1 LNHDA, CDR2 SQIVND (reference sequence). Here the CDR3 DNA reads TGTGCCAGTACCAAAGGCGCAGGGGCCGGGGAGCTGTTTTTT. This encodes CASTKGAGAGELFF.

The chain recombines TRBV10-1 with TRBJ1-1; D is unresolved. Germline V CDR1 and CDR2: WNHNN, SYGVQD (reference sequence). V dropped 6 bases and J dropped 0 bases, with 8 bases sitting between them. This CDR3 contains 13 residues. CDR3 nucleotide sequence: TGCGCCAGCAGCCCCTCCATGAACACTGAAGCTTTCTTT. It codes for CASSPSMNTEAFF.

The chain recombines TRBV7-2 with TRBJ1-5, with TRBD1 matching over 8 bases. In germline, CDR1 is SGHTA, CDR2 FQGNSA. Trimming removed 5 bases from V and 2 bases from J; junction bases left unmatched: 5. This CDR3 comprises 15 residues. For the CDR3, the DNA is TGTGCCAGCAGCCGCGGACAGGGTCGCAATCAGCCCCAGCATTTT. Its protein product is CASSRGQGRNQPQHF.